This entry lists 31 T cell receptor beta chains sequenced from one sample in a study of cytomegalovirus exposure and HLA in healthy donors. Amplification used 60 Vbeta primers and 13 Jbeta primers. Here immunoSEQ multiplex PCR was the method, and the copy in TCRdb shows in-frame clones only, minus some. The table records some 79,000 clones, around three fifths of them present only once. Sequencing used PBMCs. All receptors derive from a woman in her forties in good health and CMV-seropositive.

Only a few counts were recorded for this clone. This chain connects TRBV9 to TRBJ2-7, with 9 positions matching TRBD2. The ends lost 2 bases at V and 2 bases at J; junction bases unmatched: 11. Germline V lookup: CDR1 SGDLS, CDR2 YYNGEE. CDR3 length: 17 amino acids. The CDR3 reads CASSVDPKREDPYEQYF. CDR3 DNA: TGTGCCAGCAGCGTGGACCCTAAGCGGGAGGACCCCTACGAGCAGTACTTC.

In DNA form, the CDR3 reads TGTGCCAGCAGTATCGGACTAAATCAGCCCCAGCATTTT. Protein: CASSIGLNQPQHF. This chain joins TRBV28 and TRBJ1-5; no reliable D call. With 5 bases removed from V and 4 bases from J, the gap between germline ends came to 9 bases. In germline, CDR1 is MDHEN, CDR2 SYDVKM. The CDR3 is 13 residues long. Based on the CDR3 plus reference TRBV28 and TRBJ1-5, the full variable domain is DVKVTQSSRYLVKRTGEKVFLECVQDMDHENMFWYRQDPGLGLRLIYFSYDVKMKEKGDIPEGYSVSREKKERFSLILESASTNQTSMYLCASSIGLNQPQHFGDGTRLSIL.

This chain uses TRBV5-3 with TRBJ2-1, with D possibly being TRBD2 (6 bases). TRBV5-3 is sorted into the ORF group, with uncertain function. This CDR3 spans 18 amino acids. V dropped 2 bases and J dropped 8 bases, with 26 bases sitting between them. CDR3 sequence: CARSFGWRGTRTIDEQFF. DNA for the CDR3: TGTGCCAGAAGCTTTGGTTGGAGGGGCACGAGGACTATCGATGAGCAGTTCTTC.

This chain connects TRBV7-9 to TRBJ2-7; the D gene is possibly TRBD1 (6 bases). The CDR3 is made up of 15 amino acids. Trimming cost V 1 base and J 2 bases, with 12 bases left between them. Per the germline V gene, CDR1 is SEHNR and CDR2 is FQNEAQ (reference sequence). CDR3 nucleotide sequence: TGTGCCAGCAGCTTAGAGGGGGTCCTAGCCTACGAGCAGTACTTC. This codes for CASSLEGVLAYEQYF.

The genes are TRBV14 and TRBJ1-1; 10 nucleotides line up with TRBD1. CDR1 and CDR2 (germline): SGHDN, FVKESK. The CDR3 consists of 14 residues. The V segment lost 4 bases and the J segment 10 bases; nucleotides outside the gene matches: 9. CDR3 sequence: CASSRDRGGLGAFF. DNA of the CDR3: TGTGCCAGCAGCCGGGACAGGGGAGGGTTGGGAGCTTTCTTT.

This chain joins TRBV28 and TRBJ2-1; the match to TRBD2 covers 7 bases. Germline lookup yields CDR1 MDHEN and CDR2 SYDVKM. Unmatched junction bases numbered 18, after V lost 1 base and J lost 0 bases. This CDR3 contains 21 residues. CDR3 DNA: TGTGCCAGCAGTTTATCGTGGGGTGTGGTGGTAGCGGGTAGCTCCTACAATGAGCAGTTCTTC. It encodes CASSLSWGVVVAGSSYNEQFF.

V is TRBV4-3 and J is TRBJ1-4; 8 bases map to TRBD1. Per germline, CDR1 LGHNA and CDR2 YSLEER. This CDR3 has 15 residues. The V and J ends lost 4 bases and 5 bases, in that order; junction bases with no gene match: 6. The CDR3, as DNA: TGCGCCAGCAGCCCTGATTGGGACAGGAATGAAAAACTGTTTTTT. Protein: CASSPDWDRNEKLFF.

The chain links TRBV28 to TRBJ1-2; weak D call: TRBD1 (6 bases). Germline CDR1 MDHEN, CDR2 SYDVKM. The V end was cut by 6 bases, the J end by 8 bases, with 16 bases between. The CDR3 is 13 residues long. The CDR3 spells CASSSTGQQGYTF. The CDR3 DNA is TGTGCCAGCAGCTCTACAGGGCAGCAAGGCTACACCTTC.

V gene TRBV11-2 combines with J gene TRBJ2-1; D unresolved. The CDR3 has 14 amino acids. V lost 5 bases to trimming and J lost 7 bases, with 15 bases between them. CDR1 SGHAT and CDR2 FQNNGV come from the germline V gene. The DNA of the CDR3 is TGTGCCAGCAGCCCCCGACTGCTAGGTAATGAGCAGTTCTTC. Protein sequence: CASSPRLLGNEQFF.

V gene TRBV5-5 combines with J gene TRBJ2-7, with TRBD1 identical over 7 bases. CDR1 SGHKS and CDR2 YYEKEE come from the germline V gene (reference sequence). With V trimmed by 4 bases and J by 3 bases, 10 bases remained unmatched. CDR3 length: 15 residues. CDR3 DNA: TGTGCCAGCAGCCCCTCCCCACAGGGGATCTACGAGCAGTACTTC. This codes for CASSPSPQGIYEQYF.

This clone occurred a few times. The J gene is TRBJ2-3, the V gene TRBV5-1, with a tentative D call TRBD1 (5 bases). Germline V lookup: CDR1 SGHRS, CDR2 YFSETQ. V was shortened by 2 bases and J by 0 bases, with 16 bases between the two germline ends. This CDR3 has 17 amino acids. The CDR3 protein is CASSFQGPRKSTDTQYF. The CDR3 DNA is TGCGCCAGCAGCTTTCAGGGTCCTCGGAAGAGCACAGATACGCAGTATTTT. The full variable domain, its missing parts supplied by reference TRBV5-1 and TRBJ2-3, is KAGVTQTPRYLIKTRGQQVTLSCSPISGHRSVSWYQQTPGQGLQFLFEYFSETQRNKGNFPGRFSGRQFSNSRSEMNVSTLELGDSALYLCASSFQGPRKSTDTQYFGPGTRLTVL.

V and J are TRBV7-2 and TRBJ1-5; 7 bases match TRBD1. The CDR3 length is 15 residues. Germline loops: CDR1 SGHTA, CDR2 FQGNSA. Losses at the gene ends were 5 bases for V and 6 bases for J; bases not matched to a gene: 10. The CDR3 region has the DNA TGTGCCAGCAGCAGGATGGGGACAGACGCTCAGCCCCAGCATTTT. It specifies CASSRMGTDAQPQHF.

In DNA, the CDR3 is TGCGCCAGCAGCTTGTGGCAGGTGAACACTGAAGCTTTCTTT. It encodes CASSLWQVNTEAFF. This chain connects TRBV5-1 to TRBJ1-1; D unclear. The ends were cut back, 1 base at V and 0 bases at J, with 7 bases in the middle. The CDR3 length is 14 residues. Germline CDR1 is SGHRS and CDR2 is YFSETQ.

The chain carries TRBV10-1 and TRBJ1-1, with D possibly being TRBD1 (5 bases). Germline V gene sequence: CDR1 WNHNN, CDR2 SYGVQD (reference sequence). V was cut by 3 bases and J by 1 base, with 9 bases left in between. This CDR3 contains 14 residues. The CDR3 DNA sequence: TGCGCCAGCAGTGAAGGAGACAGGAACACTGAAGCTTTCTTT. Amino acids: CASSEGDRNTEAFF.

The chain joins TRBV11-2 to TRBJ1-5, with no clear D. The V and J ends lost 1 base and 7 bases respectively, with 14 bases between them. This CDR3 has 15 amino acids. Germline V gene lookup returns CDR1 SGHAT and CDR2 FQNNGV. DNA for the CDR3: TGTGCCAGCAGCTTAGGAGGGAGGGCTGGCCAGCCCCAGCATTTT. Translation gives CASSLGGRAGQPQHF.

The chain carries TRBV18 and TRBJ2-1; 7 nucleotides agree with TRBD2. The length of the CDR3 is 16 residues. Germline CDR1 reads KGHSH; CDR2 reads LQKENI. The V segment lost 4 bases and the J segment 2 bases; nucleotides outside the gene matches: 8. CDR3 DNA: TGTGCCAGCTCACGAGGCGGGAGAGATACCTACAATGAGCAGTTCTTC. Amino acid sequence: CASSRGGRDTYNEQFF.

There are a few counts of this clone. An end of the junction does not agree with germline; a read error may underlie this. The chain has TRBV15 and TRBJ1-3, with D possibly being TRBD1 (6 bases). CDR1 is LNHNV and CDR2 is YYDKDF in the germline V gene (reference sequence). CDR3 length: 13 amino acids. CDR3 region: CATSRDETGRLEF. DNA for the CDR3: TGTGCCACCAGCAGAGATGAAACAGGGCGTCTGGAGTTT.

The CDR3 protein is CASSSGQGLDNEQFF. CDR3 sequence (DNA): TGCGCCAGCAGCAGCGGACAGGGGTTGGACAATGAGCAGTTCTTC. The chain couples TRBV5-1 to TRBJ2-1; 9 bases match TRBD1. The V segment lost 4 bases and the J segment 5 bases; nucleotides outside the gene matches: 7. Germline values: CDR1 SGHRS, CDR2 YFSETQ. CDR3 length equals 15 residues.

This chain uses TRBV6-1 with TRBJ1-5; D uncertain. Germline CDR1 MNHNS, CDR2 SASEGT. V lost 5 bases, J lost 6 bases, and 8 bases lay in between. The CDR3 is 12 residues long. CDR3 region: CASSLGSQPQHF. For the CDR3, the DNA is TGTGCCAGCAGTCTCGGGAGTCAGCCCCAGCATTTT.

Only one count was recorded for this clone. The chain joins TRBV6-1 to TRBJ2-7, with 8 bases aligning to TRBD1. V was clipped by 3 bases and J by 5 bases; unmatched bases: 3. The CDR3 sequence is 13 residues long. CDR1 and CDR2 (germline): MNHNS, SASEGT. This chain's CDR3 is CASSDPQGDEQYF. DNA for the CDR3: TGTGCCAGCAGTGACCCACAGGGGGACGAGCAGTACTTC.

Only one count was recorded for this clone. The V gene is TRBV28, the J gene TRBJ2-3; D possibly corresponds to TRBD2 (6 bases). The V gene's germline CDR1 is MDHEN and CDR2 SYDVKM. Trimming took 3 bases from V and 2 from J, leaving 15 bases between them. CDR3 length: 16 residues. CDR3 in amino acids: CASSFPARDFTDTQYF. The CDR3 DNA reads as TGTGCCAGCAGTTTTCCCGCCCGGGACTTCACAGATACGCAGTATTTT.

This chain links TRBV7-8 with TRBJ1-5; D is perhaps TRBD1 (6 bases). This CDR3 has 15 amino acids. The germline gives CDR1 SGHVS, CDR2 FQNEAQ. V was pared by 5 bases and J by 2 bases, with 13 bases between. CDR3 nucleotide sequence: TGTGCCAGCAGCCCTAGCAGGGGCCGCAATCAGCCCCAGCATTTT. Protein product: CASSPSRGRNQPQHF.

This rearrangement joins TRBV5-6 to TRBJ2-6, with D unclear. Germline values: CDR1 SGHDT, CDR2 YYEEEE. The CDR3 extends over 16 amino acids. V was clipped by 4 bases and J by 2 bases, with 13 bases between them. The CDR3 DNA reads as TGTGCCAGCAGCCCCAATCCGCGAACTGGGGCCAACGTCCTGACTTTC. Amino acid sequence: CASSPNPRTGANVLTF.

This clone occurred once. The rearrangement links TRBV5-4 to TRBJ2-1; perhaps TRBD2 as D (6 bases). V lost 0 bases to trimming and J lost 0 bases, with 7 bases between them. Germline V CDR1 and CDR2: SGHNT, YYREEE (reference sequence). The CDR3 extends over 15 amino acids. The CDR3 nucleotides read TGTGCCAGCAGCTTGGGCGGGACCTCCTACAATGAGCAGTTCTTC. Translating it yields CASSLGGTSYNEQFF.

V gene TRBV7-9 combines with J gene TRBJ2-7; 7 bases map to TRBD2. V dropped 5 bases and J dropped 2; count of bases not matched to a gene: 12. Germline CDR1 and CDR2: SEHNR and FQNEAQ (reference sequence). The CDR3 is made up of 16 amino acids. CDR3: CASSAGSGNYPYEQYF. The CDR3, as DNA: TGTGCCAGCAGCGCCGGAAGCGGGAACTATCCCTACGAGCAGTACTTC. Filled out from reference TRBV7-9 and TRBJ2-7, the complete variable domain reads DTGVSQNPRHKITKRGQNVTFRCDPISEHNRLYWYRQTLGQGPEFLTYFQNEAQLEKSRLLSDRFSAERPKGSFSTLEIQRTEQGDSAMYLCASSAGSGNYPYEQYFGPGTRLTVT.

The CDR3 DNA is TGTGCCAGCAGTTTATTCACCTCTAGCGGGAGGGCCCGCGAGCAGTACTTC. It yields the protein CASSLFTSSGRAREQYF. The chain links TRBV28 to TRBJ2-7, with TRBD2 matching over 12 bases. The CDR3 has 17 residues. V gave up 1 base and J gave up 6 bases; unmatched junction bases: 10. CDR1 and CDR2 (germline): MDHEN, SYDVKM.

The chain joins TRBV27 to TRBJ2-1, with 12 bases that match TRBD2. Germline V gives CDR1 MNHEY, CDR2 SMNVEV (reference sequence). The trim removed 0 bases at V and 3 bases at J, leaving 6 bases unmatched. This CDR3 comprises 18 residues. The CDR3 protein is CASSLSPWTSGIYNEQFF. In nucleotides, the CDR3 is TGTGCCAGCAGTTTATCCCCTTGGACTAGCGGGATCTACAATGAGCAGTTCTTC.

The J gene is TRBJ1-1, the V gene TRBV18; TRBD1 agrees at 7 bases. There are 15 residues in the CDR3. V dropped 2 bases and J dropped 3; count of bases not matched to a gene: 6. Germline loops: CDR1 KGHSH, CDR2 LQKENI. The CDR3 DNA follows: TGTGCCAGCTCACCATCCATCCAGGGGGACACTGAAGCTTTCTTT. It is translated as CASSPSIQGDTEAFF.

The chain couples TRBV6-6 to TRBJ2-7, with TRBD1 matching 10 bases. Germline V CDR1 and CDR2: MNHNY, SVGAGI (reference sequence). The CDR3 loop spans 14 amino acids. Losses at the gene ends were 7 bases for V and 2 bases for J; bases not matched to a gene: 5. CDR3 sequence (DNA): TGTGCCAGCACCAAGGGGACAGGGGCCTACGAGCAGTACTTC. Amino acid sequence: CASTKGTGAYEQYF.

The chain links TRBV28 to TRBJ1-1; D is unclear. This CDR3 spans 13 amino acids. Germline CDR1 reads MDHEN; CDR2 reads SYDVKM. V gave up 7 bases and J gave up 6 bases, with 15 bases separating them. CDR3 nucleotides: TGTGCCAGCACCTCTGGGAGAAACGCTGAAGCTTTCTTT. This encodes CASTSGRNAEAFF.

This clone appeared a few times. The CDR3 region is CASSVGASGSPLYEQYF. In DNA, the CDR3 is TGTGCCAGCAGCGTAGGGGCTAGCGGGAGCCCCCTCTACGAGCAGTACTTC. V and J are TRBV9 and TRBJ2-7, with 10 bases matching TRBD2. The junction had 9 bases not matched to a gene; V was cut back by 0 bases and J by 3 bases. Germline assignment: CDR1 SGDLS and CDR2 YYNGEE. This CDR3 contains 17 residues.